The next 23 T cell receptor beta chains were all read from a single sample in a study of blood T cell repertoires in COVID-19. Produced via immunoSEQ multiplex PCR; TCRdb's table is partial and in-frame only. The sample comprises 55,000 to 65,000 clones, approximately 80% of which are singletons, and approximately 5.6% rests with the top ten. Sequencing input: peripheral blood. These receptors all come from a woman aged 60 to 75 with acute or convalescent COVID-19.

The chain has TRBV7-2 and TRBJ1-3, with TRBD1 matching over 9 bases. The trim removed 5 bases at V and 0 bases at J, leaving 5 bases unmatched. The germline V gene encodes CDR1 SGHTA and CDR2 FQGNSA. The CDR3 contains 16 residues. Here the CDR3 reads CASSKDRGSSGNTIYF. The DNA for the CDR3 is TGTGCCAGCAGCAAGGACAGGGGTTCCTCTGGAAACACCATATATTTT. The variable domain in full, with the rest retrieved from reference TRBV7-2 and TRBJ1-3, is GAGVSQSPSNKVTEKGKDVELRCDPISGHTALYWYRQSLGQGLEFLIYFQGNSAPDKSGLPSDRFSAERTGGSVSTLTIQRTQQEDSAVYLCASSKDRGSSGNTIYFGEGSWLTVV.

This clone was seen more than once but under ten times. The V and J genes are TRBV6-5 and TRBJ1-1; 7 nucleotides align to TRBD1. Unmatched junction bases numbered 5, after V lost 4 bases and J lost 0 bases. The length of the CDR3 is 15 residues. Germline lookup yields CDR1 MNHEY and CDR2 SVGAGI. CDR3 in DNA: TGTGCCAGCAGTTCCACGGACAGGTTGAACACTGAAGCTTTCTTT. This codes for CASSSTDRLNTEAFF.

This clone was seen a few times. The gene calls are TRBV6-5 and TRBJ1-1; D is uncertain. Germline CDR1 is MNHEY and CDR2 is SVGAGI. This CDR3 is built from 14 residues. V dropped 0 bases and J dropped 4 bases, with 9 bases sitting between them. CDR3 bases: TGTGCCAGCAGTTACTCGCTAGGTCTCACTGAAGCTTTCTTT. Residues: CASSYSLGLTEAFF.

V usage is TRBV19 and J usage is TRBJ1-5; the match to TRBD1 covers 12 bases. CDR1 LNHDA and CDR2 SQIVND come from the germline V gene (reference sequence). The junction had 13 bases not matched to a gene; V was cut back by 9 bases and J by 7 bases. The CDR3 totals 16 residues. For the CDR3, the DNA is TGTGCCAGCCGGTGGGGACAGGGGGCGCAGGGGCAGCCCCAGCATTTT. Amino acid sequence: CASRWGQGAQGQPQHF.

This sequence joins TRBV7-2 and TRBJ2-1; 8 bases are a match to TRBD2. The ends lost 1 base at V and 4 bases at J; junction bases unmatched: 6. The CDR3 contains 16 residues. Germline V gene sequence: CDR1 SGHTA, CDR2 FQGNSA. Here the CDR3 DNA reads TGTGCCAGCAGCTTAGGGATAGCGGGGATTTACAATGAGCAGTTCTTC. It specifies CASSLGIAGIYNEQFF.

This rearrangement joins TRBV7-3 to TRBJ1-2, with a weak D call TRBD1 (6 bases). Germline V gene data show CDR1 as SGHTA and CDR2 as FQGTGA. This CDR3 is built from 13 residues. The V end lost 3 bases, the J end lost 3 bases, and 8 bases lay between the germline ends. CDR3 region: CASSFNRDYGYTF. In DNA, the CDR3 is TGTGCCAGCAGCTTTAACAGGGACTATGGCTACACCTTC.

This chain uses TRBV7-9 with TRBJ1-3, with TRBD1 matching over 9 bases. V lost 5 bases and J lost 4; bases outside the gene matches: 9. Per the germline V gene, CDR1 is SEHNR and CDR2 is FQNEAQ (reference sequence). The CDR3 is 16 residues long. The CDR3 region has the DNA TGTGCCAGCAGCCACCGGGACAGGGAATCCGGAAACACCATATATTTT. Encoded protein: CASSHRDRESGNTIYF.

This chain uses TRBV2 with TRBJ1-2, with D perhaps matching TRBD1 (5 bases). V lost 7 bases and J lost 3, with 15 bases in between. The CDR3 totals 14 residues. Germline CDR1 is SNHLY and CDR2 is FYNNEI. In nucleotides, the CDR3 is TGTGCCAGCACCGTCGGACATACGGACTATGGCTACACCTTC. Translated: CASTVGHTDYGYTF.

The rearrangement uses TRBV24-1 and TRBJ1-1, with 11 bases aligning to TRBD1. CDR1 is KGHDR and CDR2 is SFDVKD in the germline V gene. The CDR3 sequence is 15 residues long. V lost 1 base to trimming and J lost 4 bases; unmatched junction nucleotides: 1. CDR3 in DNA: TGTGCCACCAGTGATTTTGGGACAGGGGGCACTGAAGCTTTCTTT. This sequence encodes CATSDFGTGGTEAFF.

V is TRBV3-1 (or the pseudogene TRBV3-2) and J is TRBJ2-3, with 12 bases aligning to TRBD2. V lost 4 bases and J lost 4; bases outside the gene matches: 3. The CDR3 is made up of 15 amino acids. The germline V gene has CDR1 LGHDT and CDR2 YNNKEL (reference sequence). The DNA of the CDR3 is TGTGCCAGCAGCCCCCGGACTAGCGGGGCAGATACGCAGTATTTT. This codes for CASSPRTSGADTQYF.

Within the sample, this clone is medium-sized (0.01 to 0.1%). DNA for the CDR3: TGTGCCAGCAGTGACAGCGGGGGGGCCGGGGAGCTGTTTTTT. This gives the protein CASSDSGGAGELFF. The chain couples TRBV6-4 to TRBJ2-2; 10 nucleotides match TRBD2. In germline, CDR1 is MRHNA, CDR2 SNTAGT. The V gene end was trimmed by 2 bases and the J gene end by 6 bases; junction bases not matched to a gene: 0. The CDR3 is 14 residues long.

For the CDR3, the DNA is TGTGCCAGCAGTTACCCCTCCGGGGGTTCGGGACAGCCCCAGCATTTT. Translation: CASSYPSGGSGQPQHF. V is TRBV6-2 or TRBV6-3 and J is TRBJ1-5; D is perhaps TRBD1 (5 bases). V dropped 2 bases and J dropped 7 bases, with 18 bases sitting between them. The CDR3 loop spans 16 amino acids. Germline CDR1 is MNHEY and CDR2 is SVGEGT.

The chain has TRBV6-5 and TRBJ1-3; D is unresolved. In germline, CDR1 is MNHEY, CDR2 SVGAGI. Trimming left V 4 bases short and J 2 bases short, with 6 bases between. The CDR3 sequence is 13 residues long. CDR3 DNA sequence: TGTGCCAGCAGTTCCGTTCCTGGAAACACCATATATTTT. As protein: CASSSVPGNTIYF.

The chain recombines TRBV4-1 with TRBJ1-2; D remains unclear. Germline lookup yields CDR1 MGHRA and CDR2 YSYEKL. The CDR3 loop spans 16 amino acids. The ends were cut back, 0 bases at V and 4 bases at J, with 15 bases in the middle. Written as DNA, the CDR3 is TGCGCCAGCAGCCAAGATTCCATCTCCGGACTCTATGGCTACACCTTC. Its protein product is CASSQDSISGLYGYTF.

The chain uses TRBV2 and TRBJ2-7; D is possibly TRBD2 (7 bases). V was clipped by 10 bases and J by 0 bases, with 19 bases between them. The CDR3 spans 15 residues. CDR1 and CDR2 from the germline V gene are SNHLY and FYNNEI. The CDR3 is CAILRRGGSSYEQYF. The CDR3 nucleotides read TGTGCCATCCTTAGGAGGGGGGGCAGCTCCTACGAGCAGTACTTC. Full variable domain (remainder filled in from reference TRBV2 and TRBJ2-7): EPEVTQTPSHQVTQMGQEVILRCVPISNHLYFYWYRQILGQKVEFLVSFYNNEISEKSEIFDDQFSVERPDGSNFTLKIRSTKLEDSAMYFCAILRRGGSSYEQYFGPGTRLTVT.

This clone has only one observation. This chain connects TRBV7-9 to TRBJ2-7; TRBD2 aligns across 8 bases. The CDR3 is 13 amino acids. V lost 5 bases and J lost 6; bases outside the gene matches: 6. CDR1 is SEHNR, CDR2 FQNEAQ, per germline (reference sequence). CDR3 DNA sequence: TGTGCCAGCAGCCTGGGACTAGAGACCGAGCAGTACTTC. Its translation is CASSLGLETEQYF. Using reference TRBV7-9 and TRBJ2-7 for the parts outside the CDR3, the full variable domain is DTGVSQNPRHKITKRGQNVTFRCDPISEHNRLYWYRQTLGQGPEFLTYFQNEAQLEKSRLLSDRFSAERPKGSFSTLEIQRTEQGDSAMYLCASSLGLETEQYFGPGTRLTVT.

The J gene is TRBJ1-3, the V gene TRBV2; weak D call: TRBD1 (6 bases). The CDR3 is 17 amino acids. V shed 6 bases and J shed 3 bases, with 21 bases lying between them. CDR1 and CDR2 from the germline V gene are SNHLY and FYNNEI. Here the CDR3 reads CASSLNPGALGGNTIYF. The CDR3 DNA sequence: TGTGCCAGCAGCCTAAACCCAGGGGCATTGGGTGGAAACACCATATATTTT.

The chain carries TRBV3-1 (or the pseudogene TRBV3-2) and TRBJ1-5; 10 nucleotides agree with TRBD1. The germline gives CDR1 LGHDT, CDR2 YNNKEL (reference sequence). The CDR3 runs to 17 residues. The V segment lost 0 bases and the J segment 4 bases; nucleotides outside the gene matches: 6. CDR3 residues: CASSQDRGTGVNQPQHF. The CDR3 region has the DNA TGTGCCAGCAGCCAAGATCGGGGGACAGGGGTTAATCAGCCCCAGCATTTT.

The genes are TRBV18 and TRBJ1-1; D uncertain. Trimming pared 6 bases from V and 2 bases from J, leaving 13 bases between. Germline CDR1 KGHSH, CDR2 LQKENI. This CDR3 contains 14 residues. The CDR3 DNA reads TGTGCCAGCTCTATCTACGGTTCCAACACTGAAGCTTTCTTT. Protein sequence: CASSIYGSNTEAFF. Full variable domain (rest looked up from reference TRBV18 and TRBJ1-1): NAGVMQNPRHLVRRRGQEARLRCSPMKGHSHVYWYRQLPEEGLKFMVYLQKENIIDESGMPKERFSAEFPKEGPSILRIQQVVRGDSAAYFCASSIYGSNTEAFFGQGTRLTVV.

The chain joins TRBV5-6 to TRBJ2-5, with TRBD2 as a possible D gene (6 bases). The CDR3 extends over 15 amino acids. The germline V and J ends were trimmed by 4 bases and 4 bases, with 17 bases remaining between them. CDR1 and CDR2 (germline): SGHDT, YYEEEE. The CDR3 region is CASSPIAGIRETQYF. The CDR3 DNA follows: TGTGCCAGCAGCCCGATCGCGGGGATAAGAGAGACCCAGTACTTC. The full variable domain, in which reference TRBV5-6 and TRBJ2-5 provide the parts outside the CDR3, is DAGVTQSPTHLIKTRGQQVTLRCSPKSGHDTVSWYQQALGQGPQFIFQYYEEEERQRGNFPDRFSGHQFPNYSSELNVNALLLGDSALYLCASSPIAGIRETQYFGPGTRLLVL.

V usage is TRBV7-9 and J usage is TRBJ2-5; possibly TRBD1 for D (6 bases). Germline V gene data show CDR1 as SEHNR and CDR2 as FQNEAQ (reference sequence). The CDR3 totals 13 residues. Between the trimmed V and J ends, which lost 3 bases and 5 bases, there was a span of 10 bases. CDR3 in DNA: TGTGCCAGCAGCTTGCAGGGGCGGGAGACCCAGTACTTC. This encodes CASSLQGRETQYF.

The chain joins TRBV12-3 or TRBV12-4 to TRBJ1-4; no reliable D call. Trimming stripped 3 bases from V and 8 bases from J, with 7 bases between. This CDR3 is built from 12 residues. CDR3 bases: TGTGCCAGCAGTTTTCCGAGGGAAAAACTGTTTTTT. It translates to CASSFPREKLFF.

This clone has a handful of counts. CDR3 in amino acids: CASSEARWVGAANEKLFF. The CDR3 DNA follows: TGTGCCAGCAGTGAAGCGCGGTGGGTGGGGGCTGCTAATGAAAAACTGTTTTTT. The chain joins TRBV6-1 to TRBJ1-4; possibly TRBD1 for D (6 bases). Germline loops: CDR1 MNHNS, CDR2 SASEGT. The CDR3 is made up of 18 amino acids. V was trimmed by 0 bases and J by 3 bases, leaving 17 bases between them.